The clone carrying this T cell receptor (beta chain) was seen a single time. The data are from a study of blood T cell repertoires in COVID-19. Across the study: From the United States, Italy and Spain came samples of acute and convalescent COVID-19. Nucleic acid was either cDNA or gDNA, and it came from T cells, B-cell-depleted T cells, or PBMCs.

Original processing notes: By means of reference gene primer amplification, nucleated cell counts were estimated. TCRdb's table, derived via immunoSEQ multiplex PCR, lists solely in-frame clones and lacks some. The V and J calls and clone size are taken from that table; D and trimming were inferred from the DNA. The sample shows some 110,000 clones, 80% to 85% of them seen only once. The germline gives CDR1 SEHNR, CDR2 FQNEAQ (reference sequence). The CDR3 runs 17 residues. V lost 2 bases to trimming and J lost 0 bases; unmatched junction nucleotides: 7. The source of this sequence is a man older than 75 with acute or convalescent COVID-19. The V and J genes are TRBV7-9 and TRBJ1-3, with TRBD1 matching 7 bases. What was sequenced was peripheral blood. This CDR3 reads CASSLTRQGNSGNTIYF. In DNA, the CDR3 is TGTGCCAGCAGCTTAACCCGACAGGGCAACTCTGGAAACACCATATATTTT.